This is a list of T cell receptor beta chains from one sample in a study of blood T cell repertoires in COVID-19. Sequencing used immunoSEQ multiplex PCR; TCRdb keeps in-frame clones, though not all of them. The table shows 250,000 to 350,000 clones, with approximately 87% occurring only once. Sequences were obtained from peripheral blood. The receptors here all came from a woman aged 25 to 39 with COVID-19, enrolled during active disease. Both conserved end residues are part of each CDR3. Each record gives: clone size, D gene, J gene, V gene, CDR3 DNA, CDR3 protein. The D gene is left open where the match is weak. The size entry is marked missing in some rows and otherwise reads once, few, many or a size class.

abundance: -; d_gene: -; j_gene: TRBJ1-4; v_gene: TRBV6-5; CDR3nt: TGTGCCAGCAGACAGGGTGTAGCTAATGAAAAACTGTTTTTT; CDR3aa: CASRQGVANEKLFF
abundance: -; d_gene: TRBD2; j_gene: TRBJ2-3; v_gene: TRBV28; CDR3nt: TGTGCCAGCAGTTTCGTTCTCGGACTAGCGCTCACAGATACGCAGTATTTT; CDR3aa: CASSFVLGLALTDTQYF
abundance: -; d_gene: -; j_gene: TRBJ1-5; v_gene: TRBV21-1; CDR3nt: TGTGCCAGCAGCAAACGATGGCAGGGGCCTTCTCAGCCCCAGCATTTT; CDR3aa: CASSKRWQGPSQPQHF
abundance: -; d_gene: -; j_gene: TRBJ2-7; v_gene: TRBV13; CDR3nt: TGTGCCAGCAGCCCGAGACTAGACTCCTACGAGCAGTACTTC; CDR3aa: CASSPRLDSYEQYF
abundance: -; d_gene: -; j_gene: TRBJ1-2; v_gene: TRBV29-1; CDR3nt: TGCAGCGTTGGTTCAGGGATTTCTAACTATGGCTACACCTTC; CDR3aa: CSVGSGISNYGYTF
abundance: -; d_gene: TRBD2; j_gene: TRBJ2-2; v_gene: TRBV3-1/TRBV3-2; CDR3nt: TGTGCCAGCAGCCACCGCCTAGCGGGAGACAACACCGGGGAGCTGTTTTTT; CDR3aa: CASSHRLAGDNTGELFF
abundance: -; d_gene: TRBD2; j_gene: TRBJ2-1; v_gene: TRBV6-6; CDR3nt: TGTGCCAGCAGTTTAGGACTAGCGGGATACAATGAGCAGTTCTTC; CDR3aa: CASSLGLAGYNEQFF
abundance: -; d_gene: -; j_gene: TRBJ1-1; v_gene: TRBV5-6; CDR3nt: TGTGCCAGCAGCTTGGCCGGTCGGGTCACTGAAGCTTTCTTT; CDR3aa: CASSLAGRVTEAFF
abundance: once; d_gene: -; j_gene: TRBJ1-2; v_gene: TRBV11-2; CDR3nt: TGTGCCAGCAGCTTAGATCAAGCAGGGATCTATGGCTACACCTTC; CDR3aa: CASSLDQAGIYGYTF
abundance: -; d_gene: TRBD1; j_gene: TRBJ1-2; v_gene: TRBV6-5; CDR3nt: TGTGCCAGCAGGATACAGGGGACCGGGGCCTATGGCTACACCTTC; CDR3aa: CASRIQGTGAYGYTF
abundance: -; d_gene: TRBD1; j_gene: TRBJ1-5; v_gene: TRBV29-1; CDR3nt: TGCAGCGTCTCGACAGGGGGGAACCAGCCCCAGCATTTT; CDR3aa: CSVSTGGNQPQHF
abundance: -; d_gene: TRBD2; j_gene: TRBJ2-5; v_gene: TRBV25-1; CDR3nt: TGTGCCAGCAGTGACTTGGGACTAGCGGCACAAGAGACCCAGTACTTC; CDR3aa: CASSDLGLAAQETQYF
abundance: -; d_gene: TRBD1; j_gene: TRBJ2-7; v_gene: TRBV15; CDR3nt: TGTGCCACCAGCAGAGCCATCGGGACAGGGGATGAGCAGTACTTC; CDR3aa: CATSRAIGTGDEQYF
abundance: -; d_gene: TRBD2; j_gene: TRBJ2-3; v_gene: TRBV5-4; CDR3nt: TGTGCCAGCAGCCTGCCGGGGACTAGGTCAGATACGCAGTATTTT; CDR3aa: CASSLPGTRSDTQYF
abundance: -; d_gene: TRBD2; j_gene: TRBJ2-7; v_gene: TRBV5-1; CDR3nt: TGCGCCAGCAGCTACAGTCCCTTAGCGGGGGCTAACGGGGCCTCCTACGAGCAGTACTTC; CDR3aa: CASSYSPLAGANGASYEQYF
abundance: -; d_gene: -; j_gene: TRBJ1-2; v_gene: TRBV10-2; CDR3nt: TGCGCCAGCAGTGAGTATACGGGAGCCGCTAACTATGGCTACACCTTC; CDR3aa: CASSEYTGAANYGYTF
abundance: -; d_gene: TRBD2; j_gene: TRBJ2-2; v_gene: TRBV5-4; CDR3nt: TGTGCCAGCAGCTTGGCTTGGGTAGCGGGAGCGGGCACCGGGGAGCTGTTTTTT; CDR3aa: CASSLAWVAGAGTGELFF
abundance: -; d_gene: TRBD1; j_gene: TRBJ1-2; v_gene: TRBV5-1; CDR3nt: TGCGCCAGCAGGGAAGCTACAGGGGGAGGCTACACCTTC; CDR3aa: CASREATGGGYTF
abundance: -; d_gene: -; j_gene: TRBJ2-1; v_gene: TRBV5-1; CDR3nt: TGCGCCAGCAGCTACGGACTACCAAACAATGAGCAGTTCTTC; CDR3aa: CASSYGLPNNEQFF
abundance: -; d_gene: -; j_gene: TRBJ2-7; v_gene: TRBV11-2; CDR3nt: TGTGCCAGCAGCTTAGCTGGGGGGGCCCCCTACGAGCAGTACTTC; CDR3aa: CASSLAGGAPYEQYF
abundance: -; d_gene: -; j_gene: TRBJ1-1; v_gene: TRBV2; CDR3nt: TGTGCCAGCAATTCAGGGATGAACACTGAAGCTTTCTTT; CDR3aa: CASNSGMNTEAFF
abundance: -; d_gene: TRBD2; j_gene: TRBJ2-3; v_gene: TRBV29-1; CDR3nt: TGCAGCGTGGTTAGCGGGAGCACAGATACGCAGTATTTT; CDR3aa: CSVVSGSTDTQYF
abundance: -; d_gene: TRBD2; j_gene: TRBJ2-7; v_gene: TRBV3-1/TRBV3-2; CDR3nt: TGTGCCAGCAGCCAAGATTATATAGCGGGGAAATACGAGCAGTACTTC; CDR3aa: CASSQDYIAGKYEQYF
abundance: -; d_gene: -; j_gene: TRBJ1-5; v_gene: TRBV28; CDR3nt: TGTGCCAGCATTCTTTCACAGAGATACGGCAATCAGCCCCAGCATTTT; CDR3aa: CASILSQRYGNQPQHF
abundance: few; d_gene: -; j_gene: TRBJ1-1; v_gene: TRBV27; CDR3nt: TGTGCCAGCAGTTCGGGAGGTGGGGGGACTGAAGCTTTCTTT; CDR3aa: CASSSGGGGTEAFF
abundance: -; d_gene: -; j_gene: TRBJ2-6; v_gene: TRBV9; CDR3nt: TGTGCCAGCAGCGTAGGTAACAGGGTTCAATCTGGGGCCAACGTCCTGACTTTC; CDR3aa: CASSVGNRVQSGANVLTF
abundance: -; d_gene: -; j_gene: TRBJ1-5; v_gene: TRBV3-1/TRBV3-2; CDR3nt: TGTGCCAGCAGCCAAGCCCAGGGTACTCAGCCCCAGCATTTT; CDR3aa: CASSQAQGTQPQHF
abundance: -; d_gene: -; j_gene: TRBJ1-1; v_gene: TRBV20-1; CDR3nt: TGCAGTGCTAGCCGGGGTGAAGCTTTCTTT; CDR3aa: CSASRGEAFF
abundance: once; d_gene: TRBD1; j_gene: TRBJ2-5; v_gene: TRBV19; CDR3nt: TGTGCCAGTAGTTTGGACAGGGAAGAGACCCAGTACTTC; CDR3aa: CASSLDREETQYF
abundance: -; d_gene: -; j_gene: TRBJ2-1; v_gene: TRBV5-8; CDR3nt: TGTGCCAGCAGCTTGGGGCAGGGGAGTGACAATGAGCAGTTCTTC; CDR3aa: CASSLGQGSDNEQFF
abundance: -; d_gene: TRBD1; j_gene: TRBJ1-1; v_gene: TRBV5-5; CDR3nt: TGTGCCAGCAGCCCGGTGACAGGGTTGGGGACTGAAGCTTTCTTT; CDR3aa: CASSPVTGLGTEAFF
abundance: -; d_gene: -; j_gene: TRBJ1-6; v_gene: TRBV30; CDR3nt: TGTGCCTGGAGCATAAGTACAGGGAATTCACCCCTCCACTTT; CDR3aa: CAWSISTGNSPLHF
abundance: -; d_gene: TRBD2; j_gene: TRBJ2-7; v_gene: TRBV2; CDR3nt: TGTGCCAGCAGTCGTACGGGACTAGCGGGAGATGAGCAGTACTTC; CDR3aa: CASSRTGLAGDEQYF
abundance: -; d_gene: TRBD1; j_gene: TRBJ1-2; v_gene: TRBV19; CDR3nt: TGTGCCAGTACCGCTACCTCTCGACAGGGTCGGTCCTATGGCTACACCTTC; CDR3aa: CASTATSRQGRSYGYTF
abundance: once; d_gene: TRBD2; j_gene: TRBJ2-1; v_gene: TRBV2; CDR3nt: TGTGCCAGCAGTTCGAGCGGGAGGGTTTCTAATGAGCAGTTCTTC; CDR3aa: CASSSSGRVSNEQFF
abundance: -; d_gene: TRBD1; j_gene: TRBJ2-7; v_gene: TRBV27; CDR3nt: TGTGCCAGCAGTAGGACAGGGGGCGGTTACGAGCAGTACTTC; CDR3aa: CASSRTGGGYEQYF
abundance: -; d_gene: -; j_gene: TRBJ2-3; v_gene: TRBV5-4; CDR3nt: TGTGCCAGCAGCCTCTCCCTGGGGGCTAGCACAGATACGCAGTATTTT; CDR3aa: CASSLSLGASTDTQYF
abundance: -; d_gene: -; j_gene: TRBJ1-2; v_gene: TRBV2; CDR3nt: TGTGCCAGCAGTCGTTCGGAGGGTGTGGGTGGGATCTATGGCTACACCTTC; CDR3aa: CASSRSEGVGGIYGYTF
abundance: -; d_gene: TRBD1; j_gene: TRBJ2-7; v_gene: TRBV24-1; CDR3nt: TGTGCCACCAGTGATAACATTGACAGGGGCTACGAGCAGTACTTC; CDR3aa: CATSDNIDRGYEQYF
abundance: -; d_gene: TRBD1; j_gene: TRBJ1-6; v_gene: TRBV9; CDR3nt: TGTGCCAGCAGCGTAGGAGGGGGACAGGGTCGTTCACCCCTCCACTTT; CDR3aa: CASSVGGGQGRSPLHF
abundance: once; d_gene: -; j_gene: TRBJ2-1; v_gene: TRBV13; CDR3nt: TGTGCCAGCAGCTTAGGCCAGGGGCTAGCGGATTACAATGAGCAGTTCTTC; CDR3aa: CASSLGQGLADYNEQFF
abundance: -; d_gene: -; j_gene: TRBJ1-2; v_gene: TRBV9; CDR3nt: TGTGCCAGCAGCGTAGAACAAAACTATGGCTACACCTTC; CDR3aa: CASSVEQNYGYTF
abundance: -; d_gene: -; j_gene: TRBJ1-2; v_gene: TRBV27; CDR3nt: TGTGCCAGCAGTTTATCGGGGGGGTTGGGCTATGGCTACACCTTC; CDR3aa: CASSLSGGLGYGYTF
abundance: -; d_gene: -; j_gene: TRBJ2-7; v_gene: TRBV2; CDR3nt: TGTGCCAGCTCCGACGGAGGCTACGAGCAGTACTTC; CDR3aa: CASSDGGYEQYF
abundance: -; d_gene: -; j_gene: TRBJ1-4; v_gene: TRBV19; CDR3nt: TGTGCCAGTAGCCTCCGGGGGGCCAATGAAAAACTGTTTTTT; CDR3aa: CASSLRGANEKLFF
abundance: -; d_gene: -; j_gene: TRBJ1-1; v_gene: TRBV30; CDR3nt: TGTGCCTGGAGTGGGGGACACCGAGGTGAAGCTTTCTTT; CDR3aa: CAWSGGHRGEAFF
abundance: -; d_gene: -; j_gene: TRBJ2-7; v_gene: TRBV27; CDR3nt: TGTGCCAGCAGTTTATCGATCCGCGGAGAGCAGTACTTC; CDR3aa: CASSLSIRGEQYF
abundance: -; d_gene: -; j_gene: TRBJ1-2; v_gene: TRBV6-5; CDR3nt: TGTGCCAGCATGCCTAAGGGGGCTAACTATGGCTACACCTTC; CDR3aa: CASMPKGANYGYTF
abundance: -; d_gene: -; j_gene: TRBJ1-5; v_gene: TRBV2; CDR3nt: TGTGCCAGCAGCAGAAGGACAGACGGCAATCAGCCCCAGCATTTT; CDR3aa: CASSRRTDGNQPQHF
abundance: -; d_gene: -; j_gene: TRBJ2-5; v_gene: TRBV5-1; CDR3nt: TGCGCCAGCAGCTTGGCCACAGGAGCCTTAGGGTCGGAGACCCAGTACTTC; CDR3aa: CASSLATGALGSETQYF
abundance: -; d_gene: -; j_gene: TRBJ1-2; v_gene: TRBV18; CDR3nt: TGTGCCAGCTCACCACCCAAAACTGGTGGCTACACCTTC; CDR3aa: CASSPPKTGGYTF
abundance: -; d_gene: TRBD1; j_gene: TRBJ2-1; v_gene: TRBV3-1/TRBV3-2; CDR3nt: TGTGCCAGCAGCCAGGGGACAGGGGCGTACAATGAGCAGTTCTTC; CDR3aa: CASSQGTGAYNEQFF
abundance: -; d_gene: TRBD1; j_gene: TRBJ1-5; v_gene: TRBV7-8; CDR3nt: TGTGCCAGCAGCTTGGGGGACAGAAACAATCAGCCCCAGCATTTT; CDR3aa: CASSLGDRNNQPQHF
abundance: -; d_gene: -; j_gene: TRBJ1-2; v_gene: TRBV23-1; CDR3nt: TGCGCCAGCAGTCAATCGGGCCAGAAGGATGGCTACACCTTC; CDR3aa: CASSQSGQKDGYTF
abundance: -; d_gene: TRBD1; j_gene: TRBJ2-7; v_gene: TRBV18; CDR3nt: TGTGCCAGCTCACTCCAGGGGGTATACGAGCAGTACTTC; CDR3aa: CASSLQGVYEQYF
abundance: -; d_gene: -; j_gene: TRBJ2-1; v_gene: TRBV5-5; CDR3nt: TGTGCCAGCAGCCCCCAACCCAGCGGAAAGTACAATGAGCAGTTCTTC; CDR3aa: CASSPQPSGKYNEQFF